What follows are 31 T cell receptor beta chains derived from one specimen sequenced in a study of T cells in localized non-small cell lung cancer (dated by TCRdb to the early 2020s). Libraries were constructed by the immunoSEQ multiplex PCR assay. The table comes from immuneACCESS by way of TCRdb, which keeps in-frame sequences with V and J called. Part of the clones is missing from these tables; in studies checked, under half for an unresolved V gene and the rest for unknown reasons. Within this sample are 1,500 or so clones, with 19% of them counted one time only. The ten largest account for over 13% of the sample. The starting material was lung tumor tissue, obtained before any cancer treatment. The receptors were sampled from a woman aged 40-75 years with stage I lung adenocarcinoma.

This clone turned up a few times. The chain joins TRBV6-8 to TRBJ1-6, with TRBD1 matching over 11 bases. CDR1 and CDR2 from the germline V gene are MNHGY and SAAAGT. The CDR3 is made up of 15 amino acids. V shed 5 bases and J 10 bases; nucleotides not matched to a gene: 7. The CDR3 reads CASSPRDRGRSPLHF. CDR3 coding DNA: TGTGCCAGCAGTCCACGGGACAGGGGGAGGTCACCCCTCCACTTT.

The chain carries TRBV29-1 and TRBJ2-1; 10 bases match TRBD2. CDR3 size: 15 residues. V gave up 7 bases and J gave up 2 bases; unmatched junction bases: 8. Per the germline V gene, CDR1 is SQVTM and CDR2 is ANQGSEA. The CDR3 spells CSATPSGGAYNEQFF. The CDR3 DNA reads as TGCAGCGCAACACCTAGCGGGGGAGCCTACAATGAGCAGTTCTTC.

By frequency in the sample, this clone is large. The rearrangement links TRBV9 to TRBJ2-2; 7 nucleotides match TRBD1. The CDR3 has 15 residues. V was pared by 6 bases and J by 5 bases, with 10 bases of the junction left unmatched. Germline CDR1 and CDR2: SGDLS and YYNGEE. The CDR3 loop is CASKEEQGSTGELFF. In DNA, the CDR3 is TGTGCCAGCAAGGAGGAACAGGGGTCGACCGGGGAGCTGTTTTTT.

The chain combines TRBV5-1 with TRBJ2-1; TRBD2 aligns across 7 bases. With V trimmed by 0 bases and J by 14 bases, 11 bases remained unmatched. In germline, CDR1 is SGHRS, CDR2 YFSETQ. This CDR3 comprises 14 residues. CDR3 sequence (DNA): TGCGCCAGCAGCTTGGAGCGGGGCACGTTTAACAAGTTCTTC. Amino acid sequence: CASSLERGTFNKFF.

V and J are TRBV19 and TRBJ1-2; 7 bases are a match to TRBD1. Germline V lookup: CDR1 LNHDA, CDR2 SQIVND (reference sequence). Unmatched junction bases numbered 7, after V lost 5 bases and J lost 4 bases. This CDR3 is built from 14 residues. The CDR3 sequence is CASSFRDRLYGYTF. The DNA for the CDR3 is TGTGCCAGTAGTTTCCGGGACAGACTCTATGGCTACACCTTC.

This clone was picked up a small number of times. The chain links TRBV19 to TRBJ1-1; the D gene is possibly TRBD1 (6 bases). CDR1 is LNHDA and CDR2 is SQIVND in the germline V gene (reference sequence). The CDR3 loop spans 12 amino acids. Deletions cut 8 bases from V and 0 bases from J, with 7 bases between. Here the CDR3 DNA reads TGTGCCAGTCGACAGGTGAACACTGAAGCTTTCTTT. It codes for CASRQVNTEAFF. Looking up the rest from reference TRBV19 and TRBJ1-1 gives the full variable domain: DGGITQSPKYLFRKEGQNVTLSCEQNLNHDAMYWYRQDPGQGLRLIYYSQIVNDFQKGDIAEGYSVSREKKESFPLTVTSAQKNPTAFYLCASRQVNTEAFFGQGTRLTVV.

This clone appeared a few times. The chain employs TRBV11-3 and TRBJ1-2; D gene unclear. The CDR3 sequence is 15 residues long. The germline V and J ends were trimmed by 5 bases and 4 bases, with 17 bases remaining between them. Germline assignment: CDR1 SGHNT and CDR2 YENEEA. CDR3 amino acids: CASSPTGSAGYGYTF. In nucleotides, the CDR3 is TGTGCCAGCAGCCCAACCGGGTCCGCGGGCTATGGCTACACCTTC.

This clone is classed as medium-sized (0.01 to 0.1%). J is TRBJ1-5 and V is TRBV6-8; TRBD1 agrees at 7 bases. V lost 2 bases and J lost 3; bases outside the gene matches: 4. CDR3 length: 15 residues. From germline, CDR1 is MNHGY and CDR2 SAAAGT. In nucleotides, the CDR3 is TGTGCCAGCAGTTACGGGGACAGATACAATCAGCCCCAGCATTTT. Translation: CASSYGDRYNQPQHF.

The chain couples TRBV11-3 to TRBJ1-2; 11 bases fit TRBD1. The V gene end was trimmed by 5 bases and the J gene end by 6 bases; junction bases not matched to a gene: 14. Germline CDR1 and CDR2: SGHNT and YENEEA. The CDR3 spans 17 residues. Written as DNA, the CDR3 is TGTGCCAGCAGCCAAACGTTTGGACAGGGGGCCTCCGATGGCTACACCTTC. Its translation is CASSQTFGQGASDGYTF.

This chain uses TRBV30 with TRBJ1-5, with D maybe TRBD1 (5 bases). The CDR3 totals 13 residues. Germline V gene data show CDR1 as GTSNPN and CDR2 as SVGIG (reference sequence). V lost 0 bases, J lost 5 bases, and 8 bases lay in between. The CDR3 loop is CAWSVTGDQPQHF. In DNA, the CDR3 is TGTGCCTGGAGTGTAACGGGGGATCAGCCCCAGCATTTT.

This clone is judged large (0.1 to 1%). The J gene is TRBJ1-2, the V gene TRBV19; tentative D call: TRBD1 (6 bases). The V gene's germline CDR1 is LNHDA and CDR2 SQIVND (reference sequence). V lost 8 bases and J 4 bases, leaving 14 bases between the germline ends. The CDR3 is 13 amino acids. CDR3 nucleotides: TGTGCCAGTCTGGGGGGCGAGGGCTATGGCTACACCTTC. As protein: CASLGGEGYGYTF.

The chain joins TRBV30 to TRBJ2-1; no reliable D call. CDR1 and CDR2 (germline): GTSNPN, SVGIG (reference sequence). The CDR3 runs to 12 residues. The V and J ends lost 0 bases and 7 bases respectively, with 7 bases between them. The CDR3 is CAWSVQENEQFF. In DNA form, the CDR3 reads TGTGCCTGGAGTGTTCAAGAGAATGAGCAGTTCTTC.

This clone has more than one count but fewer than ten. The chain has TRBV9 and TRBJ2-7, with D perhaps matching TRBD1 (6 bases). Germline V gives CDR1 SGDLS, CDR2 YYNGEE. This CDR3 is built from 13 residues. V dropped 4 bases and J dropped 5 bases, with 13 bases sitting between them. The CDR3 DNA reads as TGTGCCAGCAGCAGGGACATCAGGGACGAGCAGTACTTC. Protein product: CASSRDIRDEQYF. The full variable domain, its missing parts supplied by reference TRBV9 and TRBJ2-7, is DSGVTQTPKHLITATGQRVTLRCSPRSGDLSVYWYQQSLDQGLQFLIQYYNGEERAKGNILERFSAQQFPDLHSELNLSSLELGDSALYFCASSRDIRDEQYFGPGTRLTVT.

The chain couples TRBV2 to TRBJ2-5, with 10 nucleotides matching TRBD1. The J segment lost 4 bases and the V segment lost 3 bases, leaving 5 bases of the junction unmatched. The CDR3 contains 15 residues. Germline V gene data show CDR1 as SNHLY and CDR2 as FYNNEI. DNA of the CDR3: TGTGCCAGCAGTGATGCGACAGGGGGCGGAGAGACCCAGTACTTC. Translated: CASSDATGGGETQYF.

Judged by abundance, this clone is large. This rearrangement joins TRBV6-8 to TRBJ1-1; D is unclear. The CDR3 runs to 15 residues. The germline CDR1 and CDR2 sequences are MNHGY and SAAAGT. V dropped 4 bases and J dropped 0 bases, with 12 bases sitting between them. The CDR3: CASSFGLEMNTEAFF. The CDR3 bases are TGTGCCAGCAGTTTCGGACTGGAAATGAACACTGAAGCTTTCTTT.

In this sample, this clone turned up a few times. The chain uses TRBV18 and TRBJ1-1; 7 bases map to TRBD1. The CDR3 has 15 residues. Germline lookup yields CDR1 KGHSH and CDR2 LQKENI. The V gene end was trimmed by 3 bases and the J gene end by 3 bases; junction bases not matched to a gene: 7. CDR3 coding DNA: TGTGCCAGCTCACCTCGACAGGGCTTAGACACTGAAGCTTTCTTT. Amino acids: CASSPRQGLDTEAFF.

V usage is TRBV25-1 and J usage is TRBJ1-6, with TRBD1 as a possible D gene (5 bases). The length of the CDR3 is 13 residues. Germline V CDR1 and CDR2: MGHDK, SYGVNS. Trimming stripped 8 bases from V and 9 bases from J, with 14 bases between. The CDR3 DNA reads TGTGCCAGCTCGGGACGCATGACTTCACCCCTCCACTTT. Translation gives CASSGRMTSPLHF.

This clone was recorded a few times. The chain links TRBV7-6 to TRBJ2-7; D possibly corresponds to TRBD2 (7 bases). The ends were cut back, 4 bases at V and 0 bases at J, with 13 bases in the middle. Germline values: CDR1 SGHVS, CDR2 FNYEAQ. The CDR3 totals 15 residues. CDR3 sequence: CASSSDRTSSYEQYF. In DNA, the CDR3 is TGTGCCAGCAGCTCTGACAGGACTAGCTCCTACGAGCAGTACTTC. The whole variable domain, remainder taken from reference TRBV7-6 and TRBJ2-7, is GAGVSQSPRYKVTKRGQDVALRCDPISGHVSLYWYRQALGQGPEFLTYFNYEAQQDKSGLPNDRFSAERPEGSISTLTIQRTEQRDSAMYRCASSSDRTSSYEQYFGPGTRLTVT.

Only a few counts were recorded for this clone. The chain's CDR3 is CASSSSGFFDQPQHF. For the CDR3, the DNA is TGTGCCAGCAGCTCCTCGGGGTTTTTCGATCAGCCCCAGCATTTT. The chain carries TRBV11-3 and TRBJ1-5, with D hard to call. CDR1 SGHNT and CDR2 YENEEA come from the germline V gene. The CDR3 consists of 15 residues. V lost 4 bases, J lost 5 bases, and 15 bases lay in between.

By share, this clone ranks as medium-sized. The J gene is TRBJ1-5, the V gene TRBV6-8; 9 bases line up with TRBD1. The CDR3 has 17 amino acids. Losses at the gene ends were 6 bases for V and 2 bases for J; bases not matched to a gene: 11. Germline loops: CDR1 MNHGY, CDR2 SAAAGT. Here the CDR3 DNA reads TGTGCCAGCAGCCATTACGGGACAGGGAAGGGCAATCAGCCCCAGCATTTT. Protein: CASSHYGTGKGNQPQHF.

By proportion, this clone is large (0.1 to 1%). The V and J genes are TRBV15 and TRBJ2-5; 8 bases are shared with TRBD2. J was trimmed by 5 bases and V by 0 bases; bases with no gene match: 5. The CDR3 length is 15 residues. Germline V gene lookup returns CDR1 LNHNV and CDR2 YYDKDF (reference sequence). This chain's CDR3 is CATSRDSGEVETQYF. CDR3 in DNA: TGTGCCACCAGCAGAGATAGCGGGGAAGTTGAGACCCAGTACTTC.

By share of the sample, this clone is large. V and J are TRBV6-8 and TRBJ1-3; D remains unclear. Trimming shortened V by 0 bases and J by 0 bases, and 9 bases separated the two germline ends. This CDR3 is 16 amino acids long. Germline V gene lookup returns CDR1 MNHGY and CDR2 SAAAGT. The CDR3 sequence: CASSYSRGSSGNTIYF. The CDR3 DNA is TGTGCCAGCAGTTACTCGAGAGGGAGCTCTGGAAACACCATATATTTT.

The genes are TRBV6-8 and TRBJ1-1; the match to TRBD1 covers 7 bases. The CDR3 length is 14 residues. Germline loops: CDR1 MNHGY, CDR2 SAAAGT. The V segment lost 0 bases and the J segment 8 bases; nucleotides outside the gene matches: 6. The CDR3, as DNA: TGTGCCAGCAGTTACTCCGACAGGGCGAGGGAAGCTTTCTTT. Encoded protein: CASSYSDRAREAFF.

The count of this clone is one. V is TRBV18 and J is TRBJ2-6; no reliable D call. The CDR3 is 17 amino acids. V lost 3 bases and J 4 bases, leaving 16 bases between the germline ends. Looked up from germline, CDR1 is KGHSH and CDR2 is LQKENI. CDR3 region: CASSPAPDVAGANVLTF. CDR3 DNA: TGTGCCAGCTCACCCGCCCCGGACGTTGCCGGGGCCAACGTCCTGACTTTC.

The chain is built from TRBV10-3 and TRBJ1-1; weak D call: TRBD1 (5 bases). Germline CDR1 reads ENHRY; CDR2 reads SYGVKD. With 2 bases removed from V and 5 bases from J, the gap between germline ends came to 15 bases. The CDR3 is made up of 15 amino acids. The CDR3: CAISENGGARTEAFF. The CDR3 region has the DNA TGTGCCATCAGTGAGAATGGCGGGGCCCGGACTGAAGCTTTCTTT.

This clone was observed a few times. The J gene is TRBJ1-1, the V gene TRBV19; D uncertain. The CDR3 has 15 residues. The ends were cut back, 0 bases at V and 4 bases at J, with 12 bases in the middle. The germline CDR1 and CDR2 sequences are LNHDA and SQIVND (reference sequence). Here the CDR3 DNA reads TGTGCCAGTAGTATAGAACCGGGAGGGAGCACTGAAGCTTTCTTT. This translates into CASSIEPGGSTEAFF.

This clone has only a few counts. The rearrangement links TRBV9 to TRBJ1-3, with 7 bases fitting TRBD1. The germline V gene encodes CDR1 SGDLS and CDR2 YYNGEE. CDR3 length equals 16 residues. With 0 bases clipped from V and 2 bases from J, the junction kept 5 bases outside the gene matches. The CDR3, as DNA: TGTGCCAGCAGCGTAGGTTCAGACAGGGCTGGAAACACCATATATTTT. Encoded protein: CASSVGSDRAGNTIYF.

The rearrangement uses TRBV19 and TRBJ2-1; TRBD2 might be the D (6 bases). Deletions cut 0 bases from V and 7 bases from J, with 16 bases between. The CDR3 length is 16 residues. Germline CDR1 reads LNHDA; CDR2 reads SQIVND (reference sequence). CDR3 amino acids: CASSIEESWGVNEQFF. In DNA, the CDR3 is TGTGCCAGTAGTATAGAGGAGTCTTGGGGGGTTAATGAGCAGTTCTTC. Based on the CDR3 plus reference TRBV19 and TRBJ2-1, the full variable domain is DGGITQSPKYLFRKEGQNVTLSCEQNLNHDAMYWYRQDPGQGLRLIYYSQIVNDFQKGDIAEGYSVSREKKESFPLTVTSAQKNPTAFYLCASSIEESWGVNEQFFGPGTRLTVL.

This chain links TRBV6-8 with TRBJ2-3, with D tentatively TRBD2 (7 bases). V was clipped by 4 bases and J by 2 bases, with 25 bases between them. The germline V gene has CDR1 MNHGY and CDR2 SAAAGT. The CDR3 covers 19 residues. For the CDR3, the DNA is TGTGCCAGCAGTTTGGGACTAACGGGGGGCACCGGGCTCACAGATACGCAGTATTTT. Translating it yields CASSLGLTGGTGLTDTQYF.

This clone has more than one count but fewer than ten. This chain joins TRBV11-3 and TRBJ2-1, with TRBD1 identical over 9 bases. The CDR3 totals 15 residues. Germline lookup yields CDR1 SGHNT and CDR2 YENEEA. V lost 2 bases and J lost 7; bases outside the gene matches: 6. The CDR3 region is CASSLSGQGRNEQFF. The CDR3, as DNA: TGTGCCAGCAGCTTATCGGGACAGGGTAGGAATGAGCAGTTCTTC.

The chain is built from TRBV6-4 and TRBJ2-7; D not certain. CDR1 is MRHNA, CDR2 SNTAGT, per germline. V gave up 8 bases and J gave up 4 bases, with 9 bases separating them. CDR3 length equals 11 residues. The CDR3 DNA follows: TGTGCCAGCTCCTCCATTTACGAGCAGTACTTC. Translated, it gives CASSSIYEQYF.